The T cell receptor beta chain described here comes from a study of T cell responses to AZD1222 COVID-19 vaccine. Germline V lookup: CDR1 WNHNN, CDR2 SYGVQD (reference sequence). CDR3 size: 13 residues. V dropped 0 bases and J dropped 10 bases, with 13 bases sitting between them. Measured with immunoSEQ multiplex PCR; TCRdb has only the in-frame clones, and not every one. In the table there are about 140,000 clones, 80% to 95% of which are singletons. Pooling covered second doses at about 4 or about 12 weeks. This material consisted of peripheral blood, taken 28 days after the second AZD1222 dose. The gene calls are TRBV10-1 and TRBJ2-7; no clear D gene. This clonotype was sampled from an adult who received the AZD1222 COVID-19 vaccine. The CDR3 bases are TGCGCCAGCAGTGAGTCCCGGGCCTCAGCCCAGTACTTC. This gives the protein CASSESRASAQYF.